This T cell receptor beta chain was sequenced in a study of HIV-infected children after antiretroviral therapy interruption. Treatment in this sample: PENTA 11 planned treatment interruption arm or continuous ART arm. From thawed PBMCs, naive CD4+ CD45RA+ CD45RO- T cells were sorted. This clonotype appeared many times. RNA-based 3' RACE libraries used unique molecular identifiers. TCRdb re-analysed the 3' RACE reads in MiXCR, keeping a single row per CDR3 protein. The sample consists of approximately 95,000 distinct CDR3 sequences, 5.5% to 8.5% of them appearing once. With V trimmed by 4 bases and J by 6 bases, 6 bases remained unmatched. Germline lookup yields CDR1 MNHEY and CDR2 SMNVEV (reference sequence). This CDR3 spans 13 amino acids.

The specimen was CD45RA+ CD4+ T cells from PBMCs, pooled from several time points, collected from a donor given antiretroviral therapy, either interrupted or continuous. Subset in this sample: naive CD4+ CD45RA+ CD45RO- T cells. The chain combines TRBV27 with TRBJ2-7, with 7 positions matching TRBD1. This TCR was recovered from a pool of human donors with HIV. The DNA for the CDR3 is TGTGCCAGCAGTTACGCGACAGGGTTCGAGCAGTACTTC. Translation gives CASSYATGFEQYF.